This T cell receptor (beta chain) stems from a study of Graves' ophthalmopathy and Graves' hyperthyroidism. Study overall: At initial diagnosis, peripheral blood was obtained, and this preceded any treatment.

Using RNA transcripts, the TCR beta CDR3 regions were amplified. Following a first-round RT-PCR that used HTBI primers, a second-round multiplex PCR was carried out. One entry per CDR3 protein, called by TCRdb with MiXCR from the multiplex PCR reads. The table includes hundreds of thousands of distinct CDR3 sequences, roughly 21% detected once. V was trimmed by 4 bases and J by 4 bases, leaving 25 bases between them. Germline CDR1 is DFQATT and CDR2 is SNEGSKA (reference sequence). This CDR3 has 17 amino acids. Over 18 months of follow-up, stable hyperthyroidism required that no ophthalmopathy appear. Aged 18 to 65, the patients with hyperthyroidism had under 2 months' duration and were newly diagnosed. The diagnostic workup employed clinical symptoms, serum thyroxine, TRAb, thyroid ultrasound and orbital computed tomography. This clonotype came up many times.

The sample was peripheral blood. The rearrangement uses TRBV20-1 and TRBJ1-1; D may be TRBD1 (6 bases). The clonotype comes from a woman between 18 and 29 years old with stable Graves' hyperthyroidism. CDR3 sequence (DNA): TGCAGTGCTAATAGGTTCAGGGGCAGGTTCTCGGGCACTGAAGCTTTCTTT. It is translated as CSANRFRGRFSGTEAFF.